The sequence of this T cell receptor (beta chain) was determined in a study of blood T cells in healthy people across ages. Regarding the study as a whole: Researchers judged that diversity estimates from one million T cells fell short of true values.

The V end lost 0 bases, the J end lost 6 bases, and 9 bases lay between the germline ends. There are 13 residues in the CDR3. Germline CDR1 is DFQATT and CDR2 is SNEGSKA (reference sequence). A second PCR of about 7 to 12 cycles used a sample-barcoded 5' primer and a J-beta primer mix. TCRdb reprocessed the 5' RACE reads with MiXCR, giving one entry per CDR3 protein. The sample includes around 900,000 distinct CDR3 sequences, 51% seen only once; the top ten take roughly a fifth. About this clonotype itself: Its antigen is not known.

The sequenced material came from blood. The TCR was taken from a woman aged 55-70 years in good health. The chain links TRBV20-1 to TRBJ2-1; D not resolved. CDR3 sequence (DNA): TGCAGTGCTAGAGAAAATACCGTCAATGAGCAGTTCTTC. The encoded protein is CSARENTVNEQFF.